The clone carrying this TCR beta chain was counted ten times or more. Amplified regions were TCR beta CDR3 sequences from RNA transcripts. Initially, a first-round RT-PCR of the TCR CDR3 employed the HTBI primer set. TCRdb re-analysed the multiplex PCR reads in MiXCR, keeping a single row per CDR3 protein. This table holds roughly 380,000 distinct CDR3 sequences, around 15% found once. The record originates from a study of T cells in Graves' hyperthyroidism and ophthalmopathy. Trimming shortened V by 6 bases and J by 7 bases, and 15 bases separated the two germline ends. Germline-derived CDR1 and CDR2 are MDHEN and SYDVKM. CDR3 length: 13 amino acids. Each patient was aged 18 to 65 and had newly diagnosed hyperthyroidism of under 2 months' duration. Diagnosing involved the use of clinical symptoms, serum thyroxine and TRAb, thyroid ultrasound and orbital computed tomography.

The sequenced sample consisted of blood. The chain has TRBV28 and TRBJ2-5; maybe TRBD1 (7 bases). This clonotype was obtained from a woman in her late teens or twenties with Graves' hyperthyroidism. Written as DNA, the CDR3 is TGTGCCAGCAGCCCCTTCCAGGGGGGGACCCAGTACTTC. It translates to CASSPFQGGTQYF.